The 7 T cell receptor beta chains reported below all come from one sample, sequenced in a study of beta chain features in type 1 diabetes (dated by TCRdb to 2017 to 2018). The method behind the library was the immunoSEQ multiplex PCR assay. The entire isolated RNA was reverse transcribed using the High Capacity cDNA Reverse Transcription Kit, and thus expressed TCRB transcripts were sequenced. TCRdb carries this immuneACCESS record with in-frame sequences only. Its versions omit some clonotypes, under half of them owing to an unresolved V gene in the studies checked, with the rest unexplained. This sample comprises about 290,000 clones, under 8.5% of them detected only once. 0.9% to 1.2% of the sample is held by the ten biggest clonotypes. The sample taken for sequencing was central memory CD4+ T cells from blood. The receptors were gathered from a woman younger than 30 in good health.

This clone has just a few counts. Its ends do not fully match the called genes, so a read error is possible. The rearrangement links TRBV5-4 to TRBJ2-3; 12 bases line up with TRBD2. This CDR3 has 17 residues. CDR1 SGHNT and CDR2 YYREEE come from the germline V gene (reference sequence). CDR3 sequence: CASSLGLAGSLTDTQYF. CDR3 DNA sequence: TGCGCCAGCAGCCTTGGACTAGCGGGGTCCCTCACAGATACGCAGTATTTT.

The table lists this clone with many counts. The chain combines TRBV4-3 with TRBJ2-7; the match to TRBD2 covers 9 bases. Germline V gene lookup returns CDR1 LGHNA and CDR2 YSLEER. The CDR3 extends over 13 amino acids. The trim removed 4 bases at V and 3 bases at J, leaving 1 base unmatched. CDR3 region: CASSLTSGYEQYF. The CDR3 DNA sequence: TGCGCCAGCAGCCTGACTAGCGGCTACGAGCAGTACTTC.

This clone was counted only a few times. The chain uses TRBV5-4 and TRBJ1-2; D is uncertain. Germline assignment: CDR1 SGHNT and CDR2 YYREEE (reference sequence). CDR3 length equals 11 residues. The V end was cut by 2 bases, the J end by 2 bases, with 1 base between. The CDR3 region has the DNA TGTGCCAGCAGCTTCAACTATGGCTACACCTTC. This codes for CASSFNYGYTF.

This clone was seen only a few times. This rearrangement joins TRBV5-4 to TRBJ2-7; D gene unclear. With 1 base removed from V and 7 bases from J, the gap between germline ends came to 15 bases. This CDR3 has 14 amino acids. Looked up from germline, CDR1 is SGHNT and CDR2 is YYREEE (reference sequence). CDR3: CASSLPSSPREQYF. DNA for the CDR3: TGTGCCAGCAGCTTGCCTTCGAGTCCGCGAGAGCAGTACTTC.

This clone was picked up a small number of times. This chain joins TRBV7-9 and TRBJ1-1; D uncertain. Trimming left V 6 bases short and J 1 base short, with 18 bases between. The germline gives CDR1 SEHNR, CDR2 FQNEAQ (reference sequence). This CDR3 spans 16 amino acids. CDR3: CASSRDQGRKNTEAFF. CDR3 sequence (DNA): TGTGCCAGCAGTCGAGATCAAGGGAGGAAGAACACTGAAGCTTTCTTT.

This clone was recorded many times. The chain uses TRBV5-6 and TRBJ1-3; D is unclear. The CDR3 loop spans 14 amino acids. CDR1 is SGHDT and CDR2 is YYEEEE in the germline V gene. Trimming took off 7 bases at V and 0 bases at J, with 11 bases between the two ends. The CDR3 DNA sequence: TGTGCCAGCGGAAACTTTAACTCTGGAAACACCATATATTTT. Residues: CASGNFNSGNTIYF.

This clone was seen only a few times. This chain uses TRBV12-5 with TRBJ2-5; D is possibly TRBD1 (6 bases). The V end lost 6 bases, the J end lost 5 bases, and 16 bases lay between the germline ends. The CDR3 contains 14 residues. Germline V gene lookup returns CDR1 LGHNT and CDR2 FRNRAP. The CDR3 loop is CASGPGDLGETQYF. Written as DNA, the CDR3 is TGTGCTAGTGGCCCAGGGGATTTAGGGGAGACCCAGTACTTC.